This T cell receptor beta chain was captured in a study of blood T cell repertoires in COVID-19. As for the study in general: The United States, Italy and Spain provided the acute and convalescent COVID-19 samples. PBMCs, B-cell-depleted T cells, or T cells provided the cDNA or gDNA that made up the material.

Original processing notes: For nucleated cells, counts were estimated from reference gene primer amplification. Sequencing was performed with immunoSEQ multiplex PCR; in TCRdb, only in-frame clones are kept and a portion is missing. From that table come the V and J calls and clone size; the DNA was used to work out D and trimming. This sample has some 280,000 clones; around 86% occur once, and the top ten carry about 3%. This TCR was sampled from a young woman with active or convalescent COVID-19. Input material: peripheral blood.

This chain's CDR3 is CASSLRGQRGNQPQHF. CDR3 DNA: TGTGCCAGTAGTTTAAGGGGACAAAGGGGCAATCAGCCCCAGCATTTT. The chain uses TRBV19 and TRBJ1-5, with TRBD1 as a possible D gene (6 bases). Germline values: CDR1 LNHDA, CDR2 SQIVND (reference sequence). The CDR3 is made up of 16 amino acids. Trimming left V 5 bases short and J 2 bases short, with 16 bases between.